The entry that follows covers one T cell receptor beta chain sequence. The data originate from a study of technical replicates of blood from several donors. The CDR3 totals 15 residues. Per germline, CDR1 MDHEN and CDR2 SYDVKM. Trimming removed 3 bases at V and 1 base at J, with 10 bases between. Clones were read by immunoSEQ multiplex PCR, and TCRdb kept only the in-frame ones, dropping some. The sample gives some 14,000 clones, approximately 80% of which show up once; about 12% is in the top ten. The receptor was isolated from a human donor in good health. Material for sequencing was PBMCs. The rearrangement joins TRBV28 to TRBJ1-3; D gene unclear. The CDR3: CASSLFGFSGNTIYF. DNA for the CDR3: TGTGCCAGCAGTTTGTTCGGTTTTTCTGGAAACACCATATATTTT. Together with reference TRBV28 and TRBJ1-3, the CDR3 gives the full variable domain: DVKVTQSSRYLVKRTGEKVFLECVQDMDHENMFWYRQDPGLGLRLIYFSYDVKMKEKGDIPEGYSVSREKKERFSLILESASTNQTSMYLCASSLFGFSGNTIYFGEGSWLTVV.